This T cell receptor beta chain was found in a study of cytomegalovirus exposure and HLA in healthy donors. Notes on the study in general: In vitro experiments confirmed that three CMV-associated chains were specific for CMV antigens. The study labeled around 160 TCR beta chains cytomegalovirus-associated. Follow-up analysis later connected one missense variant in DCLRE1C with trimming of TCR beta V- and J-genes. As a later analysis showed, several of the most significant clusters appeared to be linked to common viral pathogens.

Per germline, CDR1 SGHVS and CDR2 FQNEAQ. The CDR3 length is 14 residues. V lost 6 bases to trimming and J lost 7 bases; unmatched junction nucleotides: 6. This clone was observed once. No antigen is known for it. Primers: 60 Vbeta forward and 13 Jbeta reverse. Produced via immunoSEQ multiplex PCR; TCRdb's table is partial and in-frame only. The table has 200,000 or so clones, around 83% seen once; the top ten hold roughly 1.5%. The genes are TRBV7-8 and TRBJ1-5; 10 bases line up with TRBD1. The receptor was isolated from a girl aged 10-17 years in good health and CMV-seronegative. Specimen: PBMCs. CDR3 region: CASRSDRGLQPQHF. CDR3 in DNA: TGTGCCAGCAGGAGTGACAGGGGGCTACAGCCCCAGCATTTT.